The T cell receptor (beta chain) described here comes from a study of sequential checkpoint blockade in melanoma. Study context: Patients were randomized 1:1 to nivolumab-then-ipilimumab or ipilimumab-then-nivolumab first-line. Each arm's sequence ended with maintenance nivolumab.

Treatment described: randomized to nivolumab then ipilimumab (arm A) or the reverse (arm B). DNA-damaging chemotherapy had not been given to any patient beforehand. General study points: For nivolumab-first patients, baseline tumor clonality was associated with response.

Some clones are missing from TCRdb's copy, which holds only in-frame ones; the method was immunoSEQ multiplex PCR. The sample has about 5,700 clones; around 23% are singletons. This clone was found a few times. As yet, its antigen is unknown. Germline values: CDR1 SGHNT, CDR2 YENEEA. The CDR3 spans 17 residues. The J segment lost 6 bases and the V segment lost 7 bases, leaving 17 bases of the junction unmatched. This TCR was recovered from a human donor with melanoma. Sequences were derived from tumor tissue (inferred from file names), sampled from a patient given nivolumab and ipilimumab in sequence. This rearrangement joins TRBV11-3 to TRBJ2-2; 7 bases align to TRBD2. CDR3 region: CASTYPPRLAVAGELFF. The CDR3 DNA reads as TGTGCCAGCACCTACCCCCCGCGGCTAGCGGTAGCCGGGGAGCTGTTTTTT.